Following are 24 T cell receptor beta chains from one sample sequenced in a study of blood T cells in healthy people across ages. Sample-barcoded 5' priming and a J-beta primer mix drove a second PCR of 7 to 11 cycles. One entry per CDR3 protein, called by TCRdb with MiXCR from the 5' RACE reads. Among about 670,000 distinct CDR3 sequences listed, around two fifths were seen once. The specimen sequenced was blood. The receptors were gathered from a man aged 80 or over in good health.

The rearrangement uses TRBV5-4 and TRBJ2-3; 10 bases are shared with TRBD1. The junction had 7 bases not matched to a gene; V was cut back by 4 bases and J by 5 bases. From germline, CDR1 is SGHNT and CDR2 YYREEE (reference sequence). CDR3 length equals 15 residues. CDR3 amino acids: CASSGDRGGRDTQYF. DNA for the CDR3: TGTGCCAGCAGCGGGGACAGGGGAGGTCGAGATACGCAGTATTTT.

The rearrangement uses TRBV27 and TRBJ1-6, with 11 bases matching TRBD1. CDR1 MNHEY and CDR2 SMNVEV come from the germline V gene (reference sequence). J was trimmed by 5 bases and V by 5 bases; bases with no gene match: 11. The CDR3 extends over 18 amino acids. CDR3 sequence reads: CASSQTGQGAVNNSPLHF. CDR3 nucleotide sequence: TGTGCCAGCAGTCAAACCGGACAGGGGGCGGTCAATAATTCACCCCTCCACTTT.

The rearrangement joins TRBV6-2 or TRBV6-3 to TRBJ2-7; D is unresolved. V lost 6 bases, J lost 5 bases, and 20 bases lay in between. Germline-derived CDR1 and CDR2 are MNHEY and SVGEGT. This CDR3 comprises 15 residues. The CDR3 is CASSRSGVLGHEQYF. CDR3 sequence (DNA): TGTGCCAGCAGCCGCTCCGGTGTCCTCGGGCACGAGCAGTACTTC.

The V and J genes are TRBV5-1 and TRBJ2-5, with 10 bases matching TRBD2. Germline V gives CDR1 SGHRS, CDR2 YFSETQ. The trim removed 0 bases at V and 5 bases at J, leaving 10 bases unmatched. The CDR3 runs to 17 residues. The DNA of the CDR3 is TGCGCCAGCAGCTTGGTGGTTGGTCTAGCGGGAGAGGAGACCCAGTACTTC. Translated, it gives CASSLVVGLAGEETQYF. Supplemented by reference TRBV5-1 and TRBJ2-5, the full variable domain reads KAGVTQTPRYLIKTRGQQVTLSCSPISGHRSVSWYQQTPGQGLQFLFEYFSETQRNKGNFPGRFSGRQFSNSRSEMNVSTLELGDSALYLCASSLVVGLAGEETQYFGPGTRLLVL.

The sample holds a few counts of this clonotype. The CDR3 protein is CSATPRERNYGYTF. The CDR3 DNA sequence: TGCAGTGCTACCCCTCGGGAGCGCAACTATGGCTACACCTTC. The chain recombines TRBV20-1 with TRBJ1-2; no firm D call. V was pared by 4 bases and J by 2 bases, with 14 bases between. Germline V gives CDR1 DFQATT, CDR2 SNEGSKA (reference sequence). The CDR3 consists of 14 residues.

In this sample, this clonotype turned up a few times. The chain combines TRBV24-1 with TRBJ2-5; the D gene is possibly TRBD2 (5 bases). Germline V gene sequence: CDR1 KGHDR, CDR2 SFDVKD. Trimming took 4 bases from V and 11 from J, leaving 22 bases between them. The CDR3 loop spans 15 amino acids. The CDR3 region is CATSEFRAGGNEQYF. CDR3 nucleotides: TGTGCCACCAGTGAGTTTAGGGCAGGAGGCAATGAGCAGTACTTC.

The chain combines TRBV20-1 with TRBJ2-5; D remains ambiguous. CDR1 and CDR2 (germline): DFQATT, SNEGSKA (reference sequence). The CDR3 has 13 amino acids. Trimming left V 4 bases short and J 1 base short, with 10 bases between. The CDR3 DNA follows: TGCAGTGCTACAGACCCCTTCCAAGAGACCCAGTACTTC. This sequence encodes CSATDPFQETQYF.

This clonotype was recorded many times. The genes are TRBV29-1 and TRBJ2-3; TRBD2 might be the D (6 bases). This CDR3 contains 12 residues. Trimming removed 7 bases at V and 2 bases at J, with 10 bases between. The germline V gene encodes CDR1 SQVTM and CDR2 ANQGSEA. CDR3 bases: TGCAGCGCCGCGGACTACACAGATACGCAGTATTTT. Amino acid sequence: CSAADYTDTQYF.

This clonotype was counted at least ten times. The chain employs TRBV29-1 and TRBJ2-5; TRBD2 matches 11 bases. The length of the CDR3 is 14 residues. J was trimmed by 8 bases and V by 1 base; bases with no gene match: 6. Germline CDR1 is SQVTM and CDR2 is ANQGSEA. The CDR3 nucleotides read TGCAGCGTTGAAGCCGCTAGCGGGAGGAGAACCCAGTACTTC. This sequence encodes CSVEAASGRRTQYF. Looking up the rest from reference TRBV29-1 and TRBJ2-5 gives the full variable domain: SAVISQKPSRDICQRGTSLTIQCQVDSQVTMMFWYRQQPGQSLTLIATANQGSEATYESGFVIDKFPISRPNLTFSTLTVSNMSPEDSSIYLCSVEAASGRRTQYFGPGTRLLVL.

This chain links TRBV20-1 with TRBJ2-1; 11 bases fit TRBD2. This CDR3 is 14 amino acids long. V gave up 4 bases and J gave up 8 bases; unmatched junction bases: 7. The germline CDR1 and CDR2 sequences are DFQATT and SNEGSKA (reference sequence). CDR3 DNA sequence: TGCAGTGCTACCCCTAGCGGGAGGCCCCATGAGCAGTTCTTC. Residues: CSATPSGRPHEQFF.

The J gene is TRBJ2-3, the V gene TRBV7-2, with 13 nucleotides matching TRBD2. Looked up from germline, CDR1 is SGHTA and CDR2 is FQGNSA. Trimming removed 1 base from V and 9 bases from J; junction bases left unmatched: 4. The CDR3 is 15 amino acids. The CDR3 DNA sequence: TGTGCCAGCAGCTTAGGGACTAGCGGGGGAAAGACGCAGTATTTT. The encoded protein is CASSLGTSGGKTQYF.

The chain couples TRBV20-1 to TRBJ2-1; D is possibly TRBD2 (5 bases). Deletions cut 5 bases from V and 0 bases from J, with 17 bases between. The CDR3 has 16 residues. Germline CDR1 DFQATT, CDR2 SNEGSKA (reference sequence). The CDR3 DNA reads as TGCAGTGCTTCACTCTCACTAGGGAGCTCCTACAATGAGCAGTTCTTC. This codes for CSASLSLGSSYNEQFF.

The chain couples TRBV7-2 to TRBJ2-1, with D unclear. TRBJ2-7 explains the end of the DNA better; the J call may be wrong. Germline V gives CDR1 SGHTA, CDR2 FQGNSA. The CDR3 totals 13 residues. As DNA, the CDR3 is TGTGCCAGCAGCCTAGTGGCTTACAATGAGCAGTACTTC. Translating gives CASSLVAYNEQYF.

This clonotype was recorded once. The rearrangement joins TRBV27 to TRBJ1-4; TRBD1 aligns across 7 bases. The CDR3 has 18 residues. CDR1 and CDR2 from the germline V gene are MNHEY and SMNVEV (reference sequence). The J segment lost 2 bases and the V segment lost 4 bases, leaving 13 bases of the junction unmatched. The CDR3 reads CASSSGGTDPTTNEKLFF. The CDR3 nucleotides are TGTGCCAGCAGTTCGGGTGGGACAGATCCAACGACTAATGAAAAACTGTTTTTT.

This clonotype was found many times. The J gene is TRBJ2-1, the V gene TRBV4-3, with a weak D call TRBD1 (6 bases). The CDR3 has 16 residues. V was cut by 0 bases and J by 10 bases, with 19 bases left in between. From germline, CDR1 is LGHNA and CDR2 YSLEER. CDR3 sequence reads: CASSQDRVAGAGEQFF. As DNA, the CDR3 is TGCGCCAGCAGCCAAGATAGGGTAGCAGGGGCAGGGGAGCAGTTCTTC.

Remarks on this clonotype: A read error may be the cause here, since a much bigger clone is one base away. This chain uses TRBV30 with TRBJ2-2; perhaps TRBD2 as D (6 bases). Germline loops: CDR1 GTSNPN, CDR2 SVGIG (reference sequence). The CDR3 covers 15 residues. V was trimmed by 1 base and J by 2 bases, leaving 11 bases between them. CDR3 in amino acids: CAWSALGGNTGELFF. CDR3 nucleotides: TGTGCCTGGAGTGCCCTCGGGGGTAACACCGGGGAGCTGTTTTTT.

The table lists this clonotype with many counts. The J gene is TRBJ2-6, the V gene TRBV2; D not resolved. Germline V gene data show CDR1 as SNHLY and CDR2 as FYNNEI. Trimming took 4 bases from V and 3 from J, leaving 4 bases between them. The CDR3 has 13 amino acids. CDR3: CASSGLGANVLTF. CDR3 in DNA: TGTGCCAGCAGTGGACTTGGGGCCAACGTCCTGACTTTC.

V is TRBV27 and J is TRBJ2-7; maybe TRBD2 (8 bases). Looked up from germline, CDR1 is MNHEY and CDR2 is SMNVEV (reference sequence). The length of the CDR3 is 15 residues. The V and J ends lost 5 bases and 7 bases respectively, with 21 bases between them. The CDR3 sequence is CASSPGRGRSNEQYF. The CDR3 coding sequence is TGTGCCAGCAGTCCCGGGAGGGGGCGCAGCAATGAGCAGTACTTC.

The chain joins TRBV3-1 to TRBJ2-7; D is possibly TRBD1 (6 bases). The CDR3 is 17 amino acids. Germline lookup yields CDR1 LGHDT and CDR2 YNNKEL (reference sequence). Trimming pared 1 base from V and 2 bases from J, leaving 18 bases between. Here the CDR3 DNA reads TGTGCCAGCAGCCAAGGTAACGGGCAGGGGATCCCCTACGAGCAGTACTTC. Protein sequence: CASSQGNGQGIPYEQYF.

The V and J genes are TRBV13 and TRBJ2-2; possible D gene TRBD1, 6 bases. The V end was cut by 5 bases, the J end by 2 bases, with 15 bases between. From germline, CDR1 is PRHDT and CDR2 FYEKMQ (reference sequence). This CDR3 has 16 residues. The CDR3 region has the DNA TGTGCCAGCAGCCCAGGGAACAGGGTCAACACCGGGGAGCTGTTTTTT. Amino acids: CASSPGNRVNTGELFF.

The chain recombines TRBV12-3 or TRBV12-4 with TRBJ2-7, with 10 bases lining up with TRBD2. The CDR3 is made up of 16 amino acids. Trimming removed 7 bases from V and 4 bases from J; junction bases left unmatched: 13. CDR3 nucleotides: TGTGCCAGCACTCTTAGGGCAACTAGCGGGATTTACGAGCAGTACTTC. It encodes CASTLRATSGIYEQYF.

The table lists this clonotype with a few counts. The chain's CDR3 is CASRGVPTYNEQFF. DNA for the CDR3: TGTGCCAGCAGGGGGGTTCCAACCTACAATGAGCAGTTCTTC. The chain employs TRBV6-1 and TRBJ2-1; D may match TRBD1 or TRBD2 (5 bases each). Germline V gene sequence: CDR1 MNHNS, CDR2 SASEGT. This CDR3 has 14 amino acids. V shed 6 bases and J shed 2 bases, with 11 bases lying between them.

V is TRBV12-3 or TRBV12-4 and J is TRBJ2-1, with a weak D call TRBD1 (7 bases). This CDR3 contains 15 residues. V gave up 2 bases and J gave up 7 bases, with 15 bases separating them. The CDR3 coding sequence is TGTGCCAGCAGTTTACAGGGGGGTAGCGTTAATGAGCAGTTCTTC. Translated, it gives CASSLQGGSVNEQFF.

As concerns this clonotype: Given a much more abundant clone one base away, this may be a read error. This chain joins TRBV12-3 or TRBV12-4 and TRBJ2-5, with 11 bases fitting TRBD2. The DNA end is a closer match to TRBJ2-7, so the J assignment may be wrong. This CDR3 has 16 residues. CDR3 sequence: CASALSGGAINYEQYF. The CDR3 bases are TGTGCCAGCGCCCTTAGCGGGGGGGCGATTAACTACGAGCAGTACTTC.